Shown below are 10 T cell receptor beta chains from a single sample sequenced in a study of T cell repertoires in cytomegalovirus infection. TCRdb itself ran the reads through MiXCR, one entry per CDR3 protein. The top ten hold 8% of the sample, which has 630,000 or so distinct CDR3 sequences, 24% seen once. Source material: CD8+ T cells from PBMCs. The receptor set was obtained from a human donor in good health (CMV status not recorded). Some clones in this sample may be carry-over from other donors' samples.

This clonotype showed up just a few times. The V call is TRBV28, the J call TRBJ1-1, with a weak D call TRBD1 (5 bases). Trimming removed 0 bases from V and 4 bases from J, with 12 bases in between. Germline V gene sequence: CDR1 MDHEN, CDR2 SYDVKM. CDR3 length: 15 amino acids. DNA for the CDR3: TGTGCCAGCAGTTTATGGGGGGGTCAGGGCACTGAAGCTTTCTTT. Amino acid sequence: CASSLWGGQGTEAFF.

This clonotype was seen at least ten times. The rearrangement joins TRBV6-5 to TRBJ2-1, with a possible D match to TRBD1 (6 bases). Germline values: CDR1 MNHEY, CDR2 SVGAGI. CDR3 length: 20 amino acids. V was clipped by 0 bases and J by 0 bases, with 21 bases between them. DNA of the CDR3: TGTGCCAGCAGTTACTCGATTCCAGGGGTTAAGGTGAGCTCCTACAATGAGCAGTTCTTC. Protein product: CASSYSIPGVKVSSYNEQFF.

This chain links TRBV12-3 or TRBV12-4 with TRBJ1-5, with a weak D call TRBD1 (5 bases). V shed 8 bases and J shed 0 bases, with 8 bases lying between them. The CDR3 sequence is 13 residues long. The CDR3 sequence: CASGDYSNQPQHF. The CDR3 nucleotides are TGTGCCAGCGGGGACTATAGCAATCAGCCCCAGCATTTT.

This clonotype was recorded many times. The V gene is TRBV7-9, the J gene TRBJ1-1; 8 bases fit TRBD1. Germline CDR1 and CDR2: SEHNR and FQNEAQ (reference sequence). This CDR3 region has 12 residues. V dropped 6 bases and J dropped 6; count of bases not matched to a gene: 3. CDR3 loop: CASSDRGAEAFF. Here the CDR3 DNA reads TGTGCCAGCAGTGACAGGGGAGCTGAAGCTTTCTTT.

This clonotype was detected many times. The rearrangement uses TRBV7-9 and TRBJ2-7; D is uncertain. The V gene's germline CDR1 is SEHNR and CDR2 FQNEAQ (reference sequence). V shed 3 bases and J shed 0 bases, with 9 bases lying between them. This CDR3 has 14 amino acids. CDR3 DNA sequence: TGTGCCAGCAGCTTCTTCCAGGACTCCTACGAGCAGTACTTC. Translated: CASSFFQDSYEQYF.

This clonotype was picked up a small number of times. The rearrangement uses TRBV7-6 and TRBJ1-2, with 7 bases that match TRBD1. The CDR3 spans 15 residues. The germline V gene encodes CDR1 SGHVS and CDR2 FNYEAQ. V was pared by 5 bases and J by 8 bases, with 14 bases of the junction left unmatched. As DNA, the CDR3 is TGTGCCAGCAGCCGCGGACAGGCCTCTACTAGAGGCTACACCTTC. It translates to CASSRGQASTRGYTF.

Many counts were recorded for this clonotype. The genes are TRBV2 and TRBJ1-4, with D possibly being TRBD1 (5 bases). The CDR3 runs 16 residues. Trimming shortened V by 6 bases and J by 0 bases, and 14 bases separated the two germline ends. Germline CDR1 and CDR2: SNHLY and FYNNEI. CDR3 amino acids: CASRRPYRTTNEKLFF. For the CDR3, the DNA is TGTGCCAGCAGAAGGCCTTACAGGACAACTAATGAAAAACTGTTTTTT.

This clonotype was seen only a few times. V is TRBV7-8 and J is TRBJ1-2; maybe TRBD1 (5 bases). Germline V gene sequence: CDR1 SGHVS, CDR2 FQNEAQ. V lost 5 bases, J lost 3 bases, and 19 bases lay in between. The CDR3 runs to 16 residues. CDR3: CASSKPGTEYDYGYTF. Here the CDR3 DNA reads TGTGCCAGCAGCAAGCCCGGGACGGAGTATGACTATGGCTACACCTTC.

This clonotype was observed at least ten times. This sequence joins TRBV7-8 and TRBJ2-4; weak D call: TRBD2 (6 bases). The V gene's germline CDR1 is SGHVS and CDR2 FQNEAQ. V lost 1 base to trimming and J lost 2 bases, with 15 bases between them. CDR3 length: 17 amino acids. As DNA, the CDR3 is TGTGCCAGCAGCTTAGTGGGCGGGGCATCTTCCAAAAACATTCAGTACTTC. Protein sequence: CASSLVGGASSKNIQYF.

This clonotype appeared a few times. The chain employs TRBV7-9 and TRBJ2-3; 8 bases align to TRBD2. The trim removed 5 bases at V and 4 bases at J, leaving 5 bases unmatched. This CDR3 has 14 amino acids. Looked up from germline, CDR1 is SEHNR and CDR2 is FQNEAQ (reference sequence). As DNA, the CDR3 is TGTGCCAGCAGCCCGATCGGGGGGGCAGATACGCAGTATTTT. It yields the protein CASSPIGGADTQYF.